This TCR beta chain was documented in a study of T cell responses to AZD1222 COVID-19 vaccine. Study findings and constraints: Reports indicate that nearly half of spike-specific TCRs are directed at unmutated variant regions.

This clone has a single count. Its antigen is unidentified. The CDR3 sequence is 14 residues long. Trimming at V came to 5 bases and at J to 6 bases, leaving 8 bases not matched to a gene. Per the germline V gene, CDR1 is MNHEY and CDR2 is SVGAGI. Profiling relied on immunoSEQ multiplex PCR, and the TCRdb table lists in-frame clones only, not all of them. This table has roughly 60,000 clones, roughly 84% appearing once. This specimen was peripheral blood, taken on day 0 of AZD1222 vaccination. The clonotype originates from an adult in good health. The chain links TRBV6-5 to TRBJ1-2; 8 bases align to TRBD1. The CDR3 DNA is TGTGCCAGCAGTCCCCAGGGGGCGCACGATGGCTACACCTTC. Translated, it gives CASSPQGAHDGYTF.